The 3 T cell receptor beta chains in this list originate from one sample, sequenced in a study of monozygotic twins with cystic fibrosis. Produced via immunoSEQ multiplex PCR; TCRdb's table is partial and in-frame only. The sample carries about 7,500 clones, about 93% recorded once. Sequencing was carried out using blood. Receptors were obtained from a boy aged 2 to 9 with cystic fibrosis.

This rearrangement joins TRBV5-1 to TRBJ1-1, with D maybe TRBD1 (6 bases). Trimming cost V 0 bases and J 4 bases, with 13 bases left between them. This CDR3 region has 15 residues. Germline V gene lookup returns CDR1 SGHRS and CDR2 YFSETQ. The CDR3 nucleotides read TGCGCCAGCAGCTTGGCAGGTCAGGGGACCACTGAAGCTTTCTTT. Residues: CASSLAGQGTTEAFF.

CDR3: CATEVPDGNTGELFF. The CDR3 bases are TGTGCCACCGAGGTCCCGGACGGAAACACCGGGGAGCTGTTTTTT. This chain uses TRBV28 with TRBJ2-2; no clear D. CDR3 length equals 15 residues. V lost 10 bases and J 2 bases, leaving 17 bases between the germline ends. Germline loops: CDR1 MDHEN, CDR2 SYDVKM.

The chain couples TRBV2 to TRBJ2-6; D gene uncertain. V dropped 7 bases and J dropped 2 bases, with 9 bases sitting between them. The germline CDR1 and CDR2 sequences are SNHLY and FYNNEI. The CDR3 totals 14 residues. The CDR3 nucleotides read TGTGCCAGCATTGAGTTTACTGGGGCCAACGTCCTGACTTTC. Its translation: CASIEFTGANVLTF. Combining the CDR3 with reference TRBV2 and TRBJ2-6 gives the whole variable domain EPEVTQTPSHQVTQMGQEVILRCVPISNHLYFYWYRQILGQKVEFLVSFYNNEISEKSEIFDDQFSVERPDGSNFTLKIRSTKLEDSAMYFCASIEFTGANVLTFGAGSRLTVL.